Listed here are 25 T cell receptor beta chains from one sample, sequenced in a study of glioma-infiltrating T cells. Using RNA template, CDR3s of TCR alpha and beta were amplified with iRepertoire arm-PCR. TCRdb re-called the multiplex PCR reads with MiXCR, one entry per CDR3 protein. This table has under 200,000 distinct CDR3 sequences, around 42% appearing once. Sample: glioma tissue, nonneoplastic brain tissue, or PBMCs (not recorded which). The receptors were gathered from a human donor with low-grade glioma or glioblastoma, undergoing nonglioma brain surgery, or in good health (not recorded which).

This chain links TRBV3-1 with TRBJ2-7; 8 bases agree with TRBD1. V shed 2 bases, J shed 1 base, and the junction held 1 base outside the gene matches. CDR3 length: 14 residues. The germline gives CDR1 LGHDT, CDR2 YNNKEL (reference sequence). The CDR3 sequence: CASSQYRGSYEQYF. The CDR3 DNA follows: TGTGCCAGCAGCCAATACAGGGGGTCCTACGAGCAGTACTTC.

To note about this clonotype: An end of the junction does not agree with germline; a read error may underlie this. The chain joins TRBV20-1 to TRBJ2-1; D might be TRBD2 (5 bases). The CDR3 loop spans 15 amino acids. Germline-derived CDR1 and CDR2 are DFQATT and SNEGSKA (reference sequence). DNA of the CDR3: TGCAGTGCTAGGCAACCAGCGGTTAACCACAATGAGCGGTTCTTC. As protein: CSARQPAVNHNERFF.

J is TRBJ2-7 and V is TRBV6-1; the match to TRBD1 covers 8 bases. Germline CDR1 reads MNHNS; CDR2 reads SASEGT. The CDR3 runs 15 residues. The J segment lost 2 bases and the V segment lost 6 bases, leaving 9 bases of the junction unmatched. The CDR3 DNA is TGTGCCAGCAGCCCCACCGGGACAGGAGCCTACGAGCAGTACTTC. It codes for CASSPTGTGAYEQYF.

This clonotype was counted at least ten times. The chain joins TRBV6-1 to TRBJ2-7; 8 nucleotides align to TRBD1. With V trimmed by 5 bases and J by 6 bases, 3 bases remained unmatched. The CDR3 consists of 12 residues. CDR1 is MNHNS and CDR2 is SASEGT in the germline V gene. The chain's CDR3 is CASSPTGVEQYF. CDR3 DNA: TGTGCCAGCAGTCCGACAGGGGTCGAGCAGTACTTC.

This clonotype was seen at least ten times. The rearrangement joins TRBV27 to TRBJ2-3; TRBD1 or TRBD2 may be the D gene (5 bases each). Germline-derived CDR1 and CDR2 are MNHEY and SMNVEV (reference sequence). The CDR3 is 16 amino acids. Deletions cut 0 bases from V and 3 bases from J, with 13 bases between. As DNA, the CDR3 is TGTGCCAGCAGTTTATCGGGGACGGAGGCTACAGATACGCAGTATTTT. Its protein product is CASSLSGTEATDTQYF.

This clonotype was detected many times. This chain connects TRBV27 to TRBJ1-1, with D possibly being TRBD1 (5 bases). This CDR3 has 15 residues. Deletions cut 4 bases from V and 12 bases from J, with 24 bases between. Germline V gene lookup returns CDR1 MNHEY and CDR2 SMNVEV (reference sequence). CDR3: CASSSPPAGSREPFF. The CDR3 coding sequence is TGTGCCAGCAGTTCCCCCCCTGCAGGGTCCCGTGAGCCTTTCTTT.

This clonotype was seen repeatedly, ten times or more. CDR3 in amino acids: CASGLTGNEQFF. The CDR3 DNA reads TGTGCTAGTGGTTTAACTGGGAATGAGCAGTTCTTC. The rearrangement links TRBV12-5 to TRBJ2-1; D not resolved. V was pared by 3 bases and J by 7 bases, with 7 bases between. The CDR3 extends over 12 amino acids. Germline assignment: CDR1 LGHNT and CDR2 FRNRAP. The whole variable domain, filled in from reference TRBV12-5 and TRBJ2-1, reads DARVTQTPRHKVTEMGQEVTMRCQPILGHNTVFWYRQTMMQGLELLAYFRNRAPLDDSGMPKDRFSAEMPDATLATLKIQPSEPRDSAVYFCASGLTGNEQFFGPGTRLTVL.

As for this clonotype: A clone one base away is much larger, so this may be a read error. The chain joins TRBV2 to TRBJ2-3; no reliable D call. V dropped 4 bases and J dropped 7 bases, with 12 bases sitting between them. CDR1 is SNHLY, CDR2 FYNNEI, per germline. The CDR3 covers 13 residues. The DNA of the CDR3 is TGTGCCAGCAGTGGACATGACCTTAATACGCAGTATTTT. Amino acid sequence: CASSGHDLNTQYF.

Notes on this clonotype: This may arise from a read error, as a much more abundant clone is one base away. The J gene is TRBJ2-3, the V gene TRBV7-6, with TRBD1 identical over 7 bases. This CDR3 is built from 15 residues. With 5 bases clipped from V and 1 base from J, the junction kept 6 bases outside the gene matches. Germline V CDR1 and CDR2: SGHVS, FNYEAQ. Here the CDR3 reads CASSHAGTGTDTQYF. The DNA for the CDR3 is TGTGCCAGCAGCCACGCCGGGACAGGCACAGATACGCAGTATTTT. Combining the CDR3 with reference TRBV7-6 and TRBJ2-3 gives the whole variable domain GAGVSQSPRYKVTKRGQDVALRCDPISGHVSLYWYRQALGQGPEFLTYFNYEAQQDKSGLPNDRFSAERPEGSISTLTIQRTEQRDSAMYRCASSHAGTGTDTQYFGPGTRLTVL.

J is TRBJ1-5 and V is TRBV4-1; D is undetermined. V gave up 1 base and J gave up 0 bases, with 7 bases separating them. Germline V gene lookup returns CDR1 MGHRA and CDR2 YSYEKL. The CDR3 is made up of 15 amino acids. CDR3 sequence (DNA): TGCGCCAGCAGCCAAGCTTTAAATAGCAATCAGCCCCAGCATTTT. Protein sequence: CASSQALNSNQPQHF.

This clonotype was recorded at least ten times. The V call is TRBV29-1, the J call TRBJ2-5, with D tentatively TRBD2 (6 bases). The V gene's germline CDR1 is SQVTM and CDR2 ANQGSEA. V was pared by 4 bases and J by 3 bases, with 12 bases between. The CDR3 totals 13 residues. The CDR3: CSVVNRREETQYF. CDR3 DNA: TGCAGCGTTGTTAATCGGAGGGAAGAGACCCAGTACTTC. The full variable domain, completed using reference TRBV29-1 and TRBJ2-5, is SAVISQKPSRDICQRGTSLTIQCQVDSQVTMMFWYRQQPGQSLTLIATANQGSEATYESGFVIDKFPISRPNLTFSTLTVSNMSPEDSSIYLCSVVNRREETQYFGPGTRLLVL.

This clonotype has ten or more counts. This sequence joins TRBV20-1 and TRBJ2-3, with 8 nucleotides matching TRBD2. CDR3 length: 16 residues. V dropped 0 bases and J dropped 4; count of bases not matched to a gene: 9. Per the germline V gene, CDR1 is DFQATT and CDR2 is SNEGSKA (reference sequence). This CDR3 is CSAREARASGSDTQYF. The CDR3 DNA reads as TGCAGTGCTAGAGAGGCCCGAGCTAGCGGGTCAGATACGCAGTATTTT.

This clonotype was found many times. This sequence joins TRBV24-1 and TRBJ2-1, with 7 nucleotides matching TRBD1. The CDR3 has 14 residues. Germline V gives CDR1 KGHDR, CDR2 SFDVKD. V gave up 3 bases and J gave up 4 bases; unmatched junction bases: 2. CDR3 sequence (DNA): TGTGCCACCAGTGATCGGACAGGATACAATGAGCAGTTCTTC. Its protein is CATSDRTGYNEQFF.

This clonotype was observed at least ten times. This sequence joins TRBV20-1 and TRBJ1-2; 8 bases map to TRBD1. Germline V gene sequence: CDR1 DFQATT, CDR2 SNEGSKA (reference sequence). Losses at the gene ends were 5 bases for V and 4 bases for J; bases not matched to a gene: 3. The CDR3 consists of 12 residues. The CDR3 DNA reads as TGCAGTGCTCCCGGGACAGGCTATGGCTACACCTTC. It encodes CSAPGTGYGYTF.

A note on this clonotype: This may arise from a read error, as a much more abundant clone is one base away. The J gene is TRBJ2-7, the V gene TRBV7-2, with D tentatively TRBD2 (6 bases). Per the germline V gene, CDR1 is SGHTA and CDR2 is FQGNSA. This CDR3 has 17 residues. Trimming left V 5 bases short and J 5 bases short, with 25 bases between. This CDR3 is CASSKSTINGRVDEQYF. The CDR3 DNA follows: TGTGCCAGCAGCAAATCGACGATTAACGGGAGAGTCGACGAGCAGTACTTC.

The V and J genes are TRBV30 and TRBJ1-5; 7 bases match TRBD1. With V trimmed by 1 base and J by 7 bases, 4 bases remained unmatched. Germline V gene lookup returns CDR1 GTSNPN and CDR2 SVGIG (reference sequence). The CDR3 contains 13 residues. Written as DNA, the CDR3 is TGTGCCTGGAGTGGACAGGGAAAACAGCCCCAGCATTTT. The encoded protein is CAWSGQGKQPQHF.

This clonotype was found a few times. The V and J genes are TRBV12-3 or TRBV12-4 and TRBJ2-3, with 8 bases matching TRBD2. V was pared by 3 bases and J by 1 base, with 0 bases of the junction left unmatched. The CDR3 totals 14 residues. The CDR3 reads CASSFGGGTDTQYF. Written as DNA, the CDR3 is TGTGCCAGCAGTTTCGGGGGGGGCACAGATACGCAGTATTTT.

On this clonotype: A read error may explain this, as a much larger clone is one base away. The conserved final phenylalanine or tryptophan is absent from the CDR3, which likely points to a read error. The CDR3 DNA is TGCAGTGCTAGAGGTGCCTCATTTCTCTATGGCTACACCTTA. Translation: CSARGASFLYGYTL. This chain links TRBV20-1 with TRBJ1-2, with D unresolved. Germline values: CDR1 DFQATT, CDR2 SNEGSKA (reference sequence). V lost 1 base, J lost 4 bases, and 13 bases lay in between. The CDR3 length is 14 residues.

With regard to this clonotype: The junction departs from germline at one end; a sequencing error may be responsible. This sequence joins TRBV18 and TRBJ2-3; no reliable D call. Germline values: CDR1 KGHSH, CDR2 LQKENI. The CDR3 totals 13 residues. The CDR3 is CASLPPSGDTQYF. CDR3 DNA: TGTGCCAGCTTACCACCTTCAGGAGATACGCAGTATTTT.

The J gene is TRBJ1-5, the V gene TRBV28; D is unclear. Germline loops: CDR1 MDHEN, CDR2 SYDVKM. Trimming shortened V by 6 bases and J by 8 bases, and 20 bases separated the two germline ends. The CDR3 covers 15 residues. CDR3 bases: TGTGCCAGCAGATCGGGGTTTTATAGAAATAAGCCCCAGCATTTT. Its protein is CASRSGFYRNKPQHF. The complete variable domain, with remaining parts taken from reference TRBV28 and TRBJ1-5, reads DVKVTQSSRYLVKRTGEKVFLECVQDMDHENMFWYRQDPGLGLRLIYFSYDVKMKEKGDIPEGYSVSREKKERFSLILESASTNQTSMYLCASRSGFYRNKPQHFGDGTRLSIL.

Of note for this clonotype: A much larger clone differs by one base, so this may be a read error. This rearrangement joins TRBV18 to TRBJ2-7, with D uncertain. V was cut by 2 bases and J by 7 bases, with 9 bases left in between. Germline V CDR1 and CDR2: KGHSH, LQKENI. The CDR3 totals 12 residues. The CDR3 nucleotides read TGTGCCAGCTCACCATTAGCCAATGAGCAGTACTTC. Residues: CASSPLANEQYF.

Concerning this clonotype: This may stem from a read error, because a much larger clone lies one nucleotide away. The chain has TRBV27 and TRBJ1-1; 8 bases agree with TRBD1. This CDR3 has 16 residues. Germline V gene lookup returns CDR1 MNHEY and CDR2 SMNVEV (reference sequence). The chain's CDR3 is CATSYLPTGVNTEAFF. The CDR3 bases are TGTGCCACCAGTTACTTGCCGACAGGGGTGAACACTGAAGCTTTCTTT.

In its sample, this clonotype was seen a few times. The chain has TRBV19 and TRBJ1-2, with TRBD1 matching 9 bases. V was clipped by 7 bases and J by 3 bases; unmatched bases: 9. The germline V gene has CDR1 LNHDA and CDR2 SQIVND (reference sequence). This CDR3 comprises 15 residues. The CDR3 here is CASKVSGTGHYGYTF. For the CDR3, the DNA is TGTGCCAGTAAGGTATCCGGGACAGGGCACTATGGCTACACCTTC.

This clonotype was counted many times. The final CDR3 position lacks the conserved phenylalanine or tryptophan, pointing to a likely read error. CDR3 region: CSAPARGSNSPLHL. The CDR3 DNA reads as TGCAGTGCTCCTGCTCGGGGCAGTAATTCACCCCTCCACCTT. The chain joins TRBV20-1 to TRBJ1-6; D might be TRBD1 (5 bases). In germline, CDR1 is DFQATT, CDR2 SNEGSKA (reference sequence). V lost 5 bases and J lost 6, with 14 bases in between. The CDR3 has 14 amino acids.

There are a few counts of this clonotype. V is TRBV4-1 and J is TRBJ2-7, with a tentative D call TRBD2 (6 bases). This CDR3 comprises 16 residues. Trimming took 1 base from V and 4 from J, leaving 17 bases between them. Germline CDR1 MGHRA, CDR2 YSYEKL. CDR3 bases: TGCGCCAGCAGCCAAGCGACTGAGACTAGGATGTACGAGCAGTACTTC. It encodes CASSQATETRMYEQYF.